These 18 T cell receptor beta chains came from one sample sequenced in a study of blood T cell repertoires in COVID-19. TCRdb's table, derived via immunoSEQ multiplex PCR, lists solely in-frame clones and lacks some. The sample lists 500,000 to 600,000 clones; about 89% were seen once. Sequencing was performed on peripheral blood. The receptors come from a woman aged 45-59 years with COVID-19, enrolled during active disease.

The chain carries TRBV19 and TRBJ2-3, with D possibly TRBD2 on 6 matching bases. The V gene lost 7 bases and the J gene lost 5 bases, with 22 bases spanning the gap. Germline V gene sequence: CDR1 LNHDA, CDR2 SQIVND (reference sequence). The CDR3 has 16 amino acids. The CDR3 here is CASTSILWGVGDTQYF. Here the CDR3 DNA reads TGTGCCAGTACCTCCATTCTGTGGGGGGTGGGAGATACGCAGTATTTT. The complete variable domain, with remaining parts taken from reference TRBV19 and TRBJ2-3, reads DGGITQSPKYLFRKEGQNVTLSCEQNLNHDAMYWYRQDPGQGLRLIYYSQIVNDFQKGDIAEGYSVSREKKESFPLTVTSAQKNPTAFYLCASTSILWGVGDTQYFGPGTRLTVL.

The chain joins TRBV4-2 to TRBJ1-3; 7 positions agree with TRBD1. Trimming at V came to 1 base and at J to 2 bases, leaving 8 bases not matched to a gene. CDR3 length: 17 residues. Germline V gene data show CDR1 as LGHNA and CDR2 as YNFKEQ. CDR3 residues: CASSQAPADRAGNTIYF. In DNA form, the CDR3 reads TGTGCCAGCAGCCAAGCACCTGCCGACAGGGCTGGAAACACCATATATTTT.

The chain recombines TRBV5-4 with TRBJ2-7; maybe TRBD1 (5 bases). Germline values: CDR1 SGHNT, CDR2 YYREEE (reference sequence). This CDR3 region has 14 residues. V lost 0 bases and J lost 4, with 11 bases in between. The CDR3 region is CASSLDPGIYEQYF. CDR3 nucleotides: TGTGCCAGCAGCTTGGATCCAGGGATTTACGAGCAGTACTTC.

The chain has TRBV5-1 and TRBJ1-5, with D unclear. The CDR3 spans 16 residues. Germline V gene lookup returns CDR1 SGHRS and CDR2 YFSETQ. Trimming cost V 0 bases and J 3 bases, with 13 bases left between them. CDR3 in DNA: TGCGCCAGCAGCTTGGGCGGCAGCTTTAACAATCAGCCCCAGCATTTT. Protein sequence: CASSLGGSFNNQPQHF.

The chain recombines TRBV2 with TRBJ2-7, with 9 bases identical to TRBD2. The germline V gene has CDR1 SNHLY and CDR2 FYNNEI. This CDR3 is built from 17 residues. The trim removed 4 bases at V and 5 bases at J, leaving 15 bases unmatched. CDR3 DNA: TGTGCCAGCAGTGTGCTAGCGGGGTCACCTGGCACCCACGAGCAGTACTTC. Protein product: CASSVLAGSPGTHEQYF.

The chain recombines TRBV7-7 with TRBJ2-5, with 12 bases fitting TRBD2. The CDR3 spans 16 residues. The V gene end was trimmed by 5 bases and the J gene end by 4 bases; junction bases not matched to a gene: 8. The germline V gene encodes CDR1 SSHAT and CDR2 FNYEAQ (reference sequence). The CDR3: CASSLRLAGAGETQYF. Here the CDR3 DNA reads TGTGCCAGCAGCCTCCGACTAGCGGGGGCAGGAGAGACCCAGTACTTC.

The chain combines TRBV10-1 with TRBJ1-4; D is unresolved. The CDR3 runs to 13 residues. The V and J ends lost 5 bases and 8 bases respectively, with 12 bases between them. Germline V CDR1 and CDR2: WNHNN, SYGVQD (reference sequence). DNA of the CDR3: TGCGCCAGCAGTCTCGCGTCCGGGGAAAAACTGTTTTTT. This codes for CASSLASGEKLFF.

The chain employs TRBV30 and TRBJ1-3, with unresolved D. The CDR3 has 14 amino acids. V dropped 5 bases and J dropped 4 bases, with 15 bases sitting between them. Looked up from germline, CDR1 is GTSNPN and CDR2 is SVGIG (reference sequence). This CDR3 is CAWRKGAEGNTIYF. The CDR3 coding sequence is TGTGCCTGGCGAAAGGGAGCGGAGGGAAACACCATATATTTT. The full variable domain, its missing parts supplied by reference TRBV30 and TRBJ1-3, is SQTIHQWPATLVQPVGSPLSLECTVEGTSNPNLYWYRQAAGRGLQLLFYSVGIGQISSEVPQNLSASRPQDRQFILSSKKLLLSDSGFYLCAWRKGAEGNTIYFGEGSWLTVV.

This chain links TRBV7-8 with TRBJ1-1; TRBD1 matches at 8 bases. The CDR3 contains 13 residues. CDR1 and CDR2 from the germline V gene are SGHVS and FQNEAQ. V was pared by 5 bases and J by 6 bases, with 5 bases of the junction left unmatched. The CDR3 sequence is CASSTYRGAEAFF. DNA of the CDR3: TGTGCCAGCAGCACCTACAGGGGGGCTGAAGCTTTCTTT.

As DNA, the CDR3 is TGTGCCAGCAGGGGCCCCTACAGGGTGGATGAGCAGTTCTTC. It is translated as CASRGPYRVDEQFF. This chain uses TRBV9 with TRBJ2-1; TRBD1 might be the D (6 bases). Trimming pared 5 bases from V and 8 bases from J, leaving 17 bases between. CDR3 length: 14 residues. The germline CDR1 and CDR2 sequences are SGDLS and YYNGEE.

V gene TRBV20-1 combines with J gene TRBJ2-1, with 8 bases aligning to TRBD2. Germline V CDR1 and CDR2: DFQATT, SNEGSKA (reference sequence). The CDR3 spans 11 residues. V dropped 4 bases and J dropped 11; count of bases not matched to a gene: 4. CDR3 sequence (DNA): TGCAGTGCTACCCGGGGGGGGAAGCAGTTCTTC. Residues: CSATRGGKQFF.

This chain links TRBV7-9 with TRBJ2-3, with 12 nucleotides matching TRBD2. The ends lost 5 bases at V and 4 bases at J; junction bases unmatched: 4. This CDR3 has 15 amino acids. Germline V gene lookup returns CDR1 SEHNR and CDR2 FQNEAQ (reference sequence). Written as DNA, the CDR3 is TGTGCCAGCAGCCCGAGACTAGCGGGGGCAGATACGCAGTATTTT. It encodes CASSPRLAGADTQYF.

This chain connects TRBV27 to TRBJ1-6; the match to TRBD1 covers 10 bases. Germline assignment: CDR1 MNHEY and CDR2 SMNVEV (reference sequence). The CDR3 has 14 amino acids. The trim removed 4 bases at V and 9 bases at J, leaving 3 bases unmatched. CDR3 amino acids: CASSSGQGGSPLHF. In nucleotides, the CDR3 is TGTGCCAGCAGTTCCGGACAGGGGGGTTCACCCCTCCACTTT.

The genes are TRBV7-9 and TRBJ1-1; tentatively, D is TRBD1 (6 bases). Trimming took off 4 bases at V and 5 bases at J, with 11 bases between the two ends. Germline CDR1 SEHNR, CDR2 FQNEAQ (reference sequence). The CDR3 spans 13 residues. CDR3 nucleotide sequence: TGTGCCAGCAGCTCAGGGGTGGGAACTGAAGCTTTCTTT. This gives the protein CASSSGVGTEAFF.

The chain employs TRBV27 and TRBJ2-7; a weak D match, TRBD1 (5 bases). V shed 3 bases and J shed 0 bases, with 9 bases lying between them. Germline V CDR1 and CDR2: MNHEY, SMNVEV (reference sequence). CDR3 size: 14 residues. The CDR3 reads CASSFDSVSYEQYF. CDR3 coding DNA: TGTGCCAGCAGTTTTGACAGCGTCTCCTACGAGCAGTACTTC.

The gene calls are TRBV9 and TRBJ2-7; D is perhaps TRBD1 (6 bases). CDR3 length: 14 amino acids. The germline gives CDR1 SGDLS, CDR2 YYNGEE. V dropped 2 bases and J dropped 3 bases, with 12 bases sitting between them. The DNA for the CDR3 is TGTGCCAGCAGCGTCGCGCAGGGGAACTACGAGCAGTACTTC. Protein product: CASSVAQGNYEQYF.

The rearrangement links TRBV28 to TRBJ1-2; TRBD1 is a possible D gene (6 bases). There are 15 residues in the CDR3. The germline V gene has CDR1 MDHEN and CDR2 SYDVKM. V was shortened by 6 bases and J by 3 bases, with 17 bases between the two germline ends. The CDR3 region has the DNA TGTGCCAGCAGGTTACAGAGGGGGTCTTACTATGGCTACACCTTC. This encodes CASRLQRGSYYGYTF.

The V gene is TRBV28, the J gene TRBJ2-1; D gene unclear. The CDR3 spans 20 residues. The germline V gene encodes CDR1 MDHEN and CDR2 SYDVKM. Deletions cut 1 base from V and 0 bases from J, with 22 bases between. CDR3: CASSLSRFRRGPSSYNEQFF. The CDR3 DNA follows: TGTGCCAGCAGTTTATCACGATTTCGTCGAGGTCCAAGCTCCTACAATGAGCAGTTCTTC.